These T cell receptor beta chains were read from a single sample in a study of cytomegalovirus exposure and HLA in healthy donors. Sequencing used immunoSEQ multiplex PCR; TCRdb keeps in-frame clones, though not all of them. The sample contains about 140,000 clones, approximately 80% of which appear only once. Sample: PBMCs. These TCRs come from a man younger than 40 in good health and CMV-seropositive. Each CDR3 is given with its conserved first and last residue. The order of the fields is clone size, J gene, D gene, V gene, CDR3 protein, CDR3 DNA. D genes are given only for firm matches. Clone size, where shown, is once, few, many, or a class for clones that have expanded.

NA,TRBJ1-4,NA,TRBV11-1,CASSFGAEDEKLFF,TGTGCCAGCAGCTTTGGGGCCGAGGACGAAAAACTGTTTTTT
NA,TRBJ2-5,NA,TRBV20-1,CSASVQATQYF,TGCAGTGCTAGCGTTCAGGCCACCCAGTACTTC
NA,TRBJ2-3,NA,TRBV10-3,CAISADGPSSPTDTQYF,TGTGCCATCAGCGCTGATGGGCCGAGCAGTCCCACAGATACGCAGTATTTT
NA,TRBJ1-5,NA,TRBV6-1,CASGDRTANQPQHF,TGTGCCAGCGGTGACCGGACAGCGAATCAGCCCCAGCATTTT
NA,TRBJ1-3,NA,TRBV5-4,CASSSGSTFSGNTIYF,TGTGCCAGCAGCTCCGGGTCGACCTTCTCTGGAAACACCATATATTTT
NA,TRBJ2-3,TRBD2,TRBV2,CASSEPGLALGDTQYF,TGTGCCAGCAGTGAACCGGGACTAGCTCTGGGAGATACGCAGTATTTT
NA,TRBJ2-1,NA,TRBV7-3,CASSSSGVGSYNEQFF,TGTGCCAGCAGCTCCTCGGGGGTGGGGTCCTACAATGAGCAGTTCTTC
NA,TRBJ2-3,TRBD1,TRBV7-3,CASSSGQGSGTQYF,TGTGCCAGCAGCTCTGGACAGGGGAGTGGTACGCAGTATTTT
NA,TRBJ2-1,TRBD2,TRBV9,CASSVSVAGFSSYNEQFF,TGTGCCAGCAGCGTATCAGTAGCGGGATTTAGCTCCTACAATGAGCAGTTCTTC
once,TRBJ1-6,TRBD1,TRBV15,CATSTTGQGIDSPLHF,TGTGCCACCAGCACAACGGGACAGGGTATCGATTCACCCCTCCACTTT
NA,TRBJ1-2,TRBD1,TRBV5-4,CASSLEQGYGYTF,TGTGCCAGCAGCTTGGAACAGGGGTATGGCTACACCTTC
NA,TRBJ1-1,TRBD1,TRBV7-3,CASSSQQGWSTEAFF,TGTGCCAGCAGCTCGCAACAGGGGTGGTCCACTGAAGCTTTCTTT
once,TRBJ2-7,NA,TRBV7-9,CASSPRTASYEQYF,TGTGCCAGCAGCCCGAGGACTGCTTCCTACGAGCAGTACTTC
NA,TRBJ2-3,NA,TRBV6-5,CASSAGGTDTQYF,TGTGCCAGCTCTGCAGGGGGCACAGATACGCAGTATTTT
NA,TRBJ2-2,NA,TRBV5-1,CASRKEVTGELFF,TGCGCCAGCAGGAAGGAGGTAACAGGGGAGCTGTTTTTT
NA,TRBJ2-7,TRBD1,TRBV9,CASSVVGDSGHEQYF,TGTGCCAGCAGCGTAGTAGGGGACAGCGGCCACGAGCAGTACTTC
NA,TRBJ2-7,TRBD2,TRBV27,CASSPTSFGLAGGYEQYF,TGTGCCAGCAGTCCCACCTCTTTCGGACTAGCGGGGGGCTACGAGCAGTACTTC
few,TRBJ1-1,TRBD1,TRBV7-9,CASSLGTGAYTEAFF,TGTGCCAGCAGCTTAGGTACAGGGGCGTATACTGAAGCTTTCTTT
NA,TRBJ2-7,TRBD2,TRBV2,CASSEGLAGVNEQYF,TGTGCCAGCAGTGAAGGGCTAGCGGGGGTTAACGAGCAGTACTTC
NA,TRBJ1-2,NA,TRBV28,CASREGRAINYGYTF,TGTGCCAGCAGGGAGGGCCGCGCAATAAACTATGGCTACACCTTC
few,TRBJ2-7,NA,TRBV6-5,CASRDGGTDDEQYF,TGTGCCAGCAGGGACGGAGGGACGGACGACGAGCAGTACTTC
NA,TRBJ2-2,NA,TRBV7-8,CASDRWGQKNTGELFF,TGTGCCAGCGACCGGTGGGGGCAGAAAAACACCGGGGAGCTGTTTTTT
NA,TRBJ2-2,NA,TRBV21-1,CASSRRQARGTGELFF,TGTGCCAGCAGCAGGAGACAGGCTCGAGGCACCGGGGAGCTGTTTTTT
NA,TRBJ1-2,TRBD1,TRBV28,CASSPTGDYGYTF,TGTGCCAGCAGTCCTACAGGGGATTATGGCTACACCTTC
NA,TRBJ2-3,TRBD2,TRBV14,CASSQVNPSGLGGDTQYF,TGTGCCAGCAGCCAAGTTAATCCTAGCGGGCTAGGCGGGGATACGCAGTATTTT
NA,TRBJ2-6,NA,TRBV28,CASRETSGANVLTF,TGTGCCAGCAGGGAGACCTCTGGGGCCAACGTCCTGACTTTC
NA,TRBJ1-1,NA,TRBV19,CASTVGVSEAFF,TGTGCCAGTACCGTAGGGGTTTCTGAAGCTTTCTTT
NA,TRBJ1-5,NA,TRBV18,CASSPEAPVYSNQPQHF,TGTGCCAGCTCACCAGAGGCGCCGGTTTATAGCAATCAGCCCCAGCATTTT
NA,TRBJ1-6,NA,TRBV5-6,CASSPSGSSYNSPLHF,TGTGCCAGCAGCCCATCTGGGAGCTCCTATAATTCACCCCTCCACTTT
NA,TRBJ2-3,TRBD2,TRBV7-8,CASSPGTSGSRDTQYF,TGTGCCAGCAGTCCCGGGACTAGCGGGTCTCGGGATACGCAGTATTTT
NA,TRBJ1-6,NA,TRBV6-4,CASSAGINSPLHF,TGTGCCAGCAGTGCGGGGATTAATTCACCCCTCCACTTT
NA,TRBJ1-2,NA,TRBV4-1,CASSPSGSSNYGYTF,TGCGCCAGCAGCCCAAGCGGAAGTTCTAACTATGGCTACACCTTC
NA,TRBJ2-1,NA,TRBV29-1,CSVVRQGHNEQFF,TGCAGCGTTGTACGGCAGGGGCACAATGAGCAGTTCTTC
NA,TRBJ2-2,NA,TRBV28,CASSIDSTGELFF,TGTGCCAGCAGTATAGACAGTACCGGGGAGCTGTTTTTT
NA,TRBJ2-1,NA,TRBV2,CASKAGSYNEQFF,TGTGCCAGCAAAGCGGGTTCTTACAATGAGCAGTTCTTC
NA,TRBJ2-1,NA,TRBV4-2,CASSQDPLTGERDEQFF,TGTGCCAGCAGCCAAGATCCCCTAACGGGGGAACGTGATGAGCAGTTCTTC
NA,TRBJ2-7,NA,TRBV7-3,CASSHQAFLNSYEQYF,TGTGCCAGCAGCCACCAGGCCTTCCTAAACTCCTACGAGCAGTACTTC
NA,TRBJ2-7,NA,TRBV4-1,CASSQDSGIPYEQYF,TGCGCCAGCAGCCAGGACTCCGGAATCCCCTACGAGCAGTACTTC
NA,TRBJ1-6,NA,TRBV19,CASRKRPQGESPLHF,TGTGCCAGTAGGAAGCGCCCACAGGGAGAGTCACCCCTCCACTTT
NA,TRBJ2-2,NA,TRBV6-5,CASSDRGNTGELFF,TGTGCCAGCAGTGATCGAGGAAACACCGGGGAGCTGTTTTTT
NA,TRBJ1-1,NA,TRBV6-6,CASSLQGPNTEAFF,TGTGCCAGCAGCTTACAGGGACCGAACACTGAAGCTTTCTTT
NA,TRBJ1-6,TRBD1,TRBV6-5,CASSSGQGRSPLHF,TGTGCCAGCAGTTCAGGACAGGGGAGGTCACCCCTCCACTTT
NA,TRBJ1-2,NA,TRBV15,CATSRELAGDYGYTF,TGTGCCACCAGCAGAGAGCTTGCAGGTGATTATGGCTACACCTTC
NA,TRBJ1-3,TRBD1,TRBV6-5,CASLLRRGLGNTIYF,TGTGCCAGCCTACTTAGGAGGGGGCTAGGAAACACCATATATTTT
NA,TRBJ1-2,NA,TRBV28,CASSRGEGTHGYTF,TGTGCCAGCAGCCGAGGGGAGGGTACCCATGGCTACACCTTC
once,TRBJ2-3,NA,TRBV27,CASADRPSDTQYF,TGTGCCAGCGCGGACAGACCCTCCGACACGCAGTATTTT
NA,TRBJ2-5,TRBD2,TRBV7-6,CASSPERGGEETQYF,TGTGCCAGCAGCCCTGAGCGGGGGGGAGAAGAGACCCAGTACTTC
NA,TRBJ2-7,TRBD1,TRBV5-4,CASSSPGQPTYEQYF,TGTGCCAGCAGCTCGCCGGGACAGCCCACTTACGAGCAGTACTTC
NA,TRBJ1-4,NA,TRBV19,CASGARGEKLFF,TGTGCCAGTGGGGCCCGTGGAGAAAAACTGTTTTTT
NA,TRBJ2-1,TRBD1,TRBV5-1,CASSPQGTGNYNEQFF,TGCGCCAGCAGCCCCCAGGGGACAGGGAACTACAATGAGCAGTTCTTC
NA,TRBJ2-5,TRBD2,TRBV29-1,CSVLLAGELANQETQYF,TGCAGCGTTCTGCTAGCGGGAGAGTTAGCGAACCAAGAGACCCAGTACTTC
NA,TRBJ1-6,TRBD1,TRBV28,CASSGPGQGRSPLHF,TGTGCCAGCAGTGGCCCGGGACAGGGGAGATCACCCCTCCACTTT
few,TRBJ2-1,TRBD2,TRBV11-3,CASSLDGGVENEQFF,TGTGCCAGCAGCTTAGACGGGGGGGTGGAGAATGAGCAGTTCTTC
NA,TRBJ2-7,NA,TRBV11-2,CASSLEAQASYEQYF,TGTGCCAGCAGCTTAGAGGCGCAGGCGTCCTACGAGCAGTACTTC